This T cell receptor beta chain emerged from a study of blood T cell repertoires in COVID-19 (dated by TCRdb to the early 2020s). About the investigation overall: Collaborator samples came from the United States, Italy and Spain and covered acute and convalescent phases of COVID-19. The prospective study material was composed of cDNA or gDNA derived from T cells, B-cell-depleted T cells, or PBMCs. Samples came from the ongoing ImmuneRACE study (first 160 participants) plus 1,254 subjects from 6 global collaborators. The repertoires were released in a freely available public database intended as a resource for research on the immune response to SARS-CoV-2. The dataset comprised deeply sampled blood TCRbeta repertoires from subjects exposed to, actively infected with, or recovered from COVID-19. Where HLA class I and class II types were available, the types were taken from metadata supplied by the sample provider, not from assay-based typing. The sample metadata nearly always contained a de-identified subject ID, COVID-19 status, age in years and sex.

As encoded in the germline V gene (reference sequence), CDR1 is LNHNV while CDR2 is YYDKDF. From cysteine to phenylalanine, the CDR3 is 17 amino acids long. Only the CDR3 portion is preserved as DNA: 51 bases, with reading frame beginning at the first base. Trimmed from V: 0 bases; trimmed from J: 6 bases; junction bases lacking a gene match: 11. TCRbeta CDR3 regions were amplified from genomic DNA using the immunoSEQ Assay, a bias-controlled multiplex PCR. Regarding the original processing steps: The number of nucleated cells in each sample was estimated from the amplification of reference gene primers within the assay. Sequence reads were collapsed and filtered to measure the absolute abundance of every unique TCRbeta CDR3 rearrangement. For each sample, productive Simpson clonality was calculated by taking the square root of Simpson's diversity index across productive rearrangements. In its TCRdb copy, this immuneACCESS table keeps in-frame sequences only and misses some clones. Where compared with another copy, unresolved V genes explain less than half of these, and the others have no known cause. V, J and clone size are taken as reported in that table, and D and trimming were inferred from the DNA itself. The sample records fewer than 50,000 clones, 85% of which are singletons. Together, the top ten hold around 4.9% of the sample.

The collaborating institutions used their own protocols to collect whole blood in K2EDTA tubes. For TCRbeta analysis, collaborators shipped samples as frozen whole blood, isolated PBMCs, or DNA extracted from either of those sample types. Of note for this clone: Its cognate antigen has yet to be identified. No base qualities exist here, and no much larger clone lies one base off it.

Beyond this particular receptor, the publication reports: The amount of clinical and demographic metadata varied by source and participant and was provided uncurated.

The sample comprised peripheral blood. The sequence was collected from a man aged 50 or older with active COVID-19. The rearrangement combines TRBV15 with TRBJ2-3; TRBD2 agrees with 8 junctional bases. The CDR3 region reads CATSRDGRSSGVDTQYF. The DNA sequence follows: TGTGCCACCAGCAGAGATGGACGGAGTAGCGGGGTGGATACGCAGTATTTT.